A single T cell receptor (beta chain) is shown here with its context. This record belongs to a study of blood T cell repertoires in COVID-19. The wider study: PBMCs, B-cell-depleted T cells, or T cells were the source of the cDNA or gDNA that made up the material.

The CDR3 contains 13 residues. Per the germline V gene, CDR1 is MGHRA and CDR2 is YSYEKL. Deletions cut 2 bases from V and 5 bases from J, with 9 bases between. How the authors handled the data: Amplification from reference gene primers served as the basis for estimated nucleated cell counts. The repertoire was sequenced with immunoSEQ multiplex PCR; TCRdb's copy has only in-frame clones and lacks some. V and J calls and clone size are those listed in that table; D and trimming were worked out from the DNA. The sample consists of over 85,000 clones, 75% to 85% of them appearing once. What was sequenced was peripheral blood. The receptor was derived from a human donor in a cohort sampled during active COVID-19. The chain combines TRBV4-1 with TRBJ1-2, with a weak D call TRBD1 (6 bases). This CDR3 is CASSQRGAYGYTF. CDR3 DNA sequence: TGCGCCAGCAGCCAACGGGGGGCATATGGCTACACCTTC.